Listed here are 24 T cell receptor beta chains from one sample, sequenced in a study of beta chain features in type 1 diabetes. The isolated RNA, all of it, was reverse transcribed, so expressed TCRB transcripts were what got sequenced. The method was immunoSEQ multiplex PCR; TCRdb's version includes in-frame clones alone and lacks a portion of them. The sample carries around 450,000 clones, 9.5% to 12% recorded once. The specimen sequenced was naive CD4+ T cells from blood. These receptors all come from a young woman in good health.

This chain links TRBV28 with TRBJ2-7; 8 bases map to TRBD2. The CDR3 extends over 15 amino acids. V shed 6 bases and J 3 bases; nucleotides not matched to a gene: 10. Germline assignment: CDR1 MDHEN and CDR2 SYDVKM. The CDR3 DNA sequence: TGTGCCAGCAGCTCCCTAGGACTAGCCGACTACGAGCAGTACGTC. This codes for CASSSLGLADYEQYV.

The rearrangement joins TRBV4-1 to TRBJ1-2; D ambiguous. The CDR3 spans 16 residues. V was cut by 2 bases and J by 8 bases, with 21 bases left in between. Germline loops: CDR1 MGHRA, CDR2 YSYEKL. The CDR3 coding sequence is TGCGCCAGCAGCCAATTAACCGTAAGCTGGTTTGGAGGCTACACCTTC. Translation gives CASSQLTVSWFGGYTF.

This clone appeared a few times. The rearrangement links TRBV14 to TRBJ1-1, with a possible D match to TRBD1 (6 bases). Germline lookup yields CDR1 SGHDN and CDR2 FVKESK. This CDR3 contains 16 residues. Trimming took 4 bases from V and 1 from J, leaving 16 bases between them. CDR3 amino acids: CASSPLGGAGNTEAFF. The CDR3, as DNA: TGTGCCAGCAGCCCTCTTGGGGGCGCGGGGAACACTGAAGCTTTCTTT. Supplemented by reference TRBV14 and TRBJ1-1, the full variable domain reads EAGVTQFPSHSVIEKGQTVTLRCDPISGHDNLYWYRRVMGKEIKFLLHFVKESKQDESGMPNNRFLAERTGGTYSTLKVQPAELEDSGVYFCASSPLGGAGNTEAFFGQGTRLTVV.

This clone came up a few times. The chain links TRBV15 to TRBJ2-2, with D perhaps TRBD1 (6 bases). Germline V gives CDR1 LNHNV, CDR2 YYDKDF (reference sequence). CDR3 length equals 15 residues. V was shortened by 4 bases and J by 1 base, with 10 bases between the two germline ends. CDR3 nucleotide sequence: TGTGCCACCAGCACACCGGGACAGAACACCGGGGAGCTGTTTTTT. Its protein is CATSTPGQNTGELFF.

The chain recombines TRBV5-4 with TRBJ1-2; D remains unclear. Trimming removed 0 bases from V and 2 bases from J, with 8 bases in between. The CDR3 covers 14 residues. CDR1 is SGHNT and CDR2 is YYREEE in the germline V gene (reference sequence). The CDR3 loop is CASSLVTVNYGYTF. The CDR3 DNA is TGTGCCAGCAGCTTGGTCACGGTGAACTATGGCTACACCTTC.

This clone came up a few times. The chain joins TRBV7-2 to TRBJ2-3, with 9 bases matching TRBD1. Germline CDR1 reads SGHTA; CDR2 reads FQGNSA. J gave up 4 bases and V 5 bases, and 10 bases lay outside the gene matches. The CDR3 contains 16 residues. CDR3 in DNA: TGTGCCAGCAGCGAACAGGGGGCGCAGCGATCAGATACGCAGTATTTT. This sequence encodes CASSEQGAQRSDTQYF.

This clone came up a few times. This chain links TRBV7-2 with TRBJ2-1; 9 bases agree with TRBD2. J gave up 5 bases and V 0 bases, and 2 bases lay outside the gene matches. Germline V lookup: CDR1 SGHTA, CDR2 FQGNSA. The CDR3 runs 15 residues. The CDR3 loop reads CASSLAIAGDNEQFF. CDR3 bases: TGTGCCAGCAGCTTAGCAATAGCGGGGGACAATGAGCAGTTCTTC.

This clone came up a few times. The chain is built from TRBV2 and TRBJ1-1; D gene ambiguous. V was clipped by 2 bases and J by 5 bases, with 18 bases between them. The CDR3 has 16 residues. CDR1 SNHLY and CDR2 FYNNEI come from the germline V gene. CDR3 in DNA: TGTGCCAGCAGTGAATATTCCACGTTAGCAGTAACTGAAGCTTTCTTT. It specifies CASSEYSTLAVTEAFF.

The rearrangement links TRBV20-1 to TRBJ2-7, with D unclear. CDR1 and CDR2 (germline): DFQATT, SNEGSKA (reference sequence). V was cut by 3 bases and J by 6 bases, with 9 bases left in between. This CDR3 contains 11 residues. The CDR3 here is CSASPDSEQYV. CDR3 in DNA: TGCAGTGCTAGCCCAGACTCCGAGCAGTACGTC.

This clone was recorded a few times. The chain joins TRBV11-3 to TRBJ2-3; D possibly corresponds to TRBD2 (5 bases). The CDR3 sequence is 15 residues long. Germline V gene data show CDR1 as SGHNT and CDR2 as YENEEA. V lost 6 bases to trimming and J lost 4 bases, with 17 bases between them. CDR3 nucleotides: TGTGCCAGCAGGTCCCCGGGGTGGTATTCAGATACGCAGTATTTT. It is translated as CASRSPGWYSDTQYF. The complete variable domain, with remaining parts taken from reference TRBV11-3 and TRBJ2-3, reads EAGVVQSPRYKIIEKKQPVAFWCNPISGHNTLYWYLQNLGQGPELLIRYENEEAVDDSQLPKDRFSAERLKGVDSTLKIQPAELGDSAVYLCASRSPGWYSDTQYFGPGTRLTVL.

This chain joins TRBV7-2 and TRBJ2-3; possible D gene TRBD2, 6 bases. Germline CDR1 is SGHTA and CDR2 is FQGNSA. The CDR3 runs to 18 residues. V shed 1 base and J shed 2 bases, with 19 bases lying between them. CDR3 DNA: TGTGCCAGCAGCTTAGGCCGGGGTAGCGGAGCCCACACAGATACGCAGTATTTT. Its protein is CASSLGRGSGAHTDTQYF. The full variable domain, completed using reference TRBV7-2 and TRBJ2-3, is GAGVSQSPSNKVTEKGKDVELRCDPISGHTALYWYRQSLGQGLEFLIYFQGNSAPDKSGLPSDRFSAERTGGSVSTLTIQRTQQEDSAVYLCASSLGRGSGAHTDTQYFGPGTRLTVL.

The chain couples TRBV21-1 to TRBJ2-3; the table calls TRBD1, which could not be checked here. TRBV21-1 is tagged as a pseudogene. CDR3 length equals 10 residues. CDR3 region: CASTHWAQYF. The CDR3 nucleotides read TGTGCCAGCACTCACTGGGCCCAGTATTTT.

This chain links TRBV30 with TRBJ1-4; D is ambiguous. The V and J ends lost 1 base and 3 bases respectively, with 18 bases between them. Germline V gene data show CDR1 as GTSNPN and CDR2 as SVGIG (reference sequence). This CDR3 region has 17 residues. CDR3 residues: CAWSGKTAKTPNEKLFF. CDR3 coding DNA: TGTGCCTGGAGTGGAAAAACAGCCAAAACCCCTAATGAAAAACTGTTTTTT.

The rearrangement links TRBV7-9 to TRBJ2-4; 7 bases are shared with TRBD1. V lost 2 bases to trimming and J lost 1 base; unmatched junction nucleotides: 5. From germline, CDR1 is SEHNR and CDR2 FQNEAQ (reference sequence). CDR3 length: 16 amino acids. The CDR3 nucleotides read TGTGCCAGCAGCTTATTGACAGGGTGGGCCAAAAACATTCAGTACTTC. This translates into CASSLLTGWAKNIQYF.

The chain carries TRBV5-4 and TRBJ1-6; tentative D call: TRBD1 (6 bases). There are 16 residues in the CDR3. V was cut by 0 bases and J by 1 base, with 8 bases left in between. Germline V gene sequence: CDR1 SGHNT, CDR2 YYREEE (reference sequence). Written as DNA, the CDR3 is TGTGCCAGCAGCTTGGGGCAGGGGTCCTATAATTCACCCCTCCACTTT. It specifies CASSLGQGSYNSPLHF.

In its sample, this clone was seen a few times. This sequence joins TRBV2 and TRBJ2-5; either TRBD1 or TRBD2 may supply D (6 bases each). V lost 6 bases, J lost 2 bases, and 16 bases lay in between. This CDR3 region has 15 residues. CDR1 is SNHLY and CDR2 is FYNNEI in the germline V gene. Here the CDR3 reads CASRSRLGGQETQYF. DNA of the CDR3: TGTGCCAGCAGGTCCAGACTAGGGGGGCAAGAGACCCAGTACTTC.

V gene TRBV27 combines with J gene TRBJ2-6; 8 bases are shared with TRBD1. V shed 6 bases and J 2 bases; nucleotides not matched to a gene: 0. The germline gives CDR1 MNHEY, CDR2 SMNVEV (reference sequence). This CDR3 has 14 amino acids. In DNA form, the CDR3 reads TGTGCCAGCAGGACAGGGGCTGGGGCCAACGTCCTGACTTTC. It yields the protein CASRTGAGANVLTF.

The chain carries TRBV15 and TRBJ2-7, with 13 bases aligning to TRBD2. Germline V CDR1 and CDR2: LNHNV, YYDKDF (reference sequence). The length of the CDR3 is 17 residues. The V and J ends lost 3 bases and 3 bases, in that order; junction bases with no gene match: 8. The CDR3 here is CATSRAGTSGVFYEQYV. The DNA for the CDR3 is TGTGCCACCAGCAGGGCCGGGACTAGCGGGGTGTTCTACGAGCAGTACGTC.

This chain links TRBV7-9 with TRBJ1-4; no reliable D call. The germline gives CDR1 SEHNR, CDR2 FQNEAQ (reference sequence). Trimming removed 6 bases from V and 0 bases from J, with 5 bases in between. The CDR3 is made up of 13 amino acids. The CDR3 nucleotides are TGTGCCAGCAGTTGGACAACTAATGAAAAACTGTTTTTT. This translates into CASSWTTNEKLFF.

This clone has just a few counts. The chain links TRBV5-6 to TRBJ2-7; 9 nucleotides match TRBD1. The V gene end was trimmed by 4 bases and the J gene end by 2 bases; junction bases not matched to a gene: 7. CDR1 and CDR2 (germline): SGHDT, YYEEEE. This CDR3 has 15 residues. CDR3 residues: CASSLAGQGTYEQYF. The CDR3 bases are TGTGCCAGCAGCCTTGCGGGACAGGGAACCTACGAGCAGTACTTC.

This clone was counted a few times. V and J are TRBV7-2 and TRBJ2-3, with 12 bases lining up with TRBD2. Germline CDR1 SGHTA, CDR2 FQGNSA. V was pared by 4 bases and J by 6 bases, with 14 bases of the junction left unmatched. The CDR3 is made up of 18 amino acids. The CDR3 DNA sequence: TGTGCCAGCAGCTCCCCGTCTTCTAGCGGGAGGGCCAGTGATACGCAGTATTTT. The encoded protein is CASSSPSSSGRASDTQYF.

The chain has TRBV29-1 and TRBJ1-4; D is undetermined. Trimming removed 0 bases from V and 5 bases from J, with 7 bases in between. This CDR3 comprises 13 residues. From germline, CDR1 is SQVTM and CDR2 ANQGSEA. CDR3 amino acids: CSVEEGRNEKLFF. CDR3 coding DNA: TGCAGCGTTGAAGAGGGCAGGAATGAAAAACTGTTTTTT. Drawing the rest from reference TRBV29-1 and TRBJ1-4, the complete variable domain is SAVISQKPSRDICQRGTSLTIQCQVDSQVTMMFWYRQQPGQSLTLIATANQGSEATYESGFVIDKFPISRPNLTFSTLTVSNMSPEDSSIYLCSVEEGRNEKLFFGSGTQLSVL.

This chain's CDR3 is CASSSSGGVETQYF. DNA for the CDR3: TGCGCCAGCAGCTCCTCCGGCGGGGTAGAGACCCAGTACTTC. This chain uses TRBV5-1 with TRBJ2-5; D might be TRBD2 (6 bases). The CDR3 is made up of 14 amino acids. Germline CDR1 reads SGHRS; CDR2 reads YFSETQ. Trimming left V 3 bases short and J 4 bases short, with 13 bases between.

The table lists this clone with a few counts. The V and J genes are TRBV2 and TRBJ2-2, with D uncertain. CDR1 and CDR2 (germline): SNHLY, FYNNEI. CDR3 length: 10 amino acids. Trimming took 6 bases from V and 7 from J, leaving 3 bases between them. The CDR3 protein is CASRVGELFF. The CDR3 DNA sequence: TGTGCCAGCAGAGTCGGGGAGCTGTTTTTT. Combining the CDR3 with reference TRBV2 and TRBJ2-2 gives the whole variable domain EPEVTQTPSHQVTQMGQEVILRCVPISNHLYFYWYRQILGQKVEFLVSFYNNEISEKSEIFDDQFSVERPDGSNFTLKIRSTKLEDSAMYFCASRVGELFFGEGSRLTVL.